This entry lists 28 T cell receptor beta chains sequenced from one sample in a study of blood T cell repertoires in COVID-19 (dated by TCRdb to about 2020). The library was prepared using the immunoSEQ multiplex PCR assay. TCRdb mirrors the immuneACCESS table, restricted to in-frame sequences. Some clones are absent from its copies; in checked studies, under half trace to an unresolved V gene, and the reason for the others is unknown. This sample has about 370,000 clones in its table, and approximately 88% of those were observed once. Around 3% of the sample comes from the top ten. Sequencing was performed on peripheral blood. All receptors derive from a woman aged 25 to 39 with COVID-19, enrolled during active disease.

V is TRBV2 and J is TRBJ2-5; D is possibly TRBD1 (5 bases). V gave up 1 base and J gave up 5 bases, with 14 bases separating them. Germline assignment: CDR1 SNHLY and CDR2 FYNNEI. The CDR3 sequence is 15 residues long. CDR3 in DNA: TGTGCCAGCAGTGAAGGTGGTAGGGGATATGAGACCCAGTACTTC. Translating it yields CASSEGGRGYETQYF. The full variable domain, with the rest looked up from reference TRBV2 and TRBJ2-5, is EPEVTQTPSHQVTQMGQEVILRCVPISNHLYFYWYRQILGQKVEFLVSFYNNEISEKSEIFDDQFSVERPDGSNFTLKIRSTKLEDSAMYFCASSEGGRGYETQYFGPGTRLLVL.

The CDR3, as DNA: TGTGCCAGCACCCCGGGACAGGGGAACAATCAGCCCCAGCATTTT. Its translation is CASTPGQGNNQPQHF. This chain links TRBV6-5 with TRBJ1-5, with 10 bases fitting TRBD1. V lost 7 bases to trimming and J lost 3 bases; unmatched junction nucleotides: 6. CDR1 is MNHEY, CDR2 SVGAGI, per germline. The CDR3 has 15 amino acids.

The gene calls are TRBV11-1 and TRBJ1-2; D gene uncertain. The germline V gene encodes CDR1 SGHAT and CDR2 FQDESV (reference sequence). This CDR3 is 14 amino acids long. V lost 1 base to trimming and J lost 1 base, with 7 bases between them. The CDR3 protein is CASSLDTVNYGYTF. CDR3 sequence (DNA): TGTGCCAGCAGCTTAGATACAGTTAACTATGGCTACACCTTC.

J is TRBJ1-1 and V is TRBV11-2; D perhaps matches TRBD1 (6 bases). V lost 0 bases and J lost 10, with 9 bases in between. The germline V gene has CDR1 SGHAT and CDR2 FQNNGV. The CDR3 has 12 residues. In DNA, the CDR3 is TGTGCCAGCAGCTTAGAAAGCAGGGGAGCTTTCTTT. Protein sequence: CASSLESRGAFF.

This clone has only one observation. The J gene is TRBJ2-7, the V gene TRBV6-1, with D tentatively TRBD2 (5 bases). The length of the CDR3 is 15 residues. V was clipped by 0 bases and J by 4 bases, with 13 bases between them. Germline V gives CDR1 MNHNS, CDR2 SASEGT. The CDR3, as DNA: TGTGCCAGCAGTGAAGCGAGGGCAGGAAATTACGAGCAGTACGTC. It translates to CASSEARAGNYEQYV.

J is TRBJ1-2 and V is TRBV12-3 or TRBV12-4; D may be TRBD1 (6 bases). CDR3 length: 13 residues. Trimming removed 8 bases from V and 4 bases from J, with 14 bases in between. DNA of the CDR3: TGTGCCAGCCAACGTGGGGGGGCCTATGGCTACACCTTC. Its protein product is CASQRGGAYGYTF.

The chain employs TRBV3-1 (or the pseudogene TRBV3-2) and TRBJ1-2; TRBD1 agrees at 8 bases. The junction had 14 bases not matched to a gene; V was cut back by 0 bases and J by 2 bases. CDR1 is LGHDT and CDR2 is YNNKEL in the germline V gene (reference sequence). The CDR3 is 19 amino acids. CDR3 nucleotides: TGTGCCAGCAGCCAAGATAAGGCCCTGACAGGGGTTATAAACTATGGCTACACCTTC. Its protein product is CASSQDKALTGVINYGYTF.

The genes are TRBV25-1 and TRBJ1-2; TRBD1 aligns across 8 bases. Trimming removed 8 bases from V and 6 bases from J; junction bases left unmatched: 8. Germline V gives CDR1 MGHDK, CDR2 SYGVNS. The CDR3 covers 13 residues. CDR3 in amino acids: CASHEDRVNGYTF. The CDR3 DNA follows: TGTGCCAGCCATGAGGACAGGGTAAATGGCTACACCTTC.

This clone was seen a handful of times. The chain uses TRBV5-1 and TRBJ1-1, with D perhaps TRBD1 (6 bases). Germline CDR1 is SGHRS and CDR2 is YFSETQ. The V end was cut by 0 bases, the J end by 5 bases, with 8 bases between. CDR3 length equals 13 residues. CDR3 nucleotide sequence: TGCGCCAGCAGCTTGGCCGGACAGACTGAAGCTTTCTTT. It encodes CASSLAGQTEAFF. Together with reference TRBV5-1 and TRBJ1-1, the CDR3 gives the full variable domain: KAGVTQTPRYLIKTRGQQVTLSCSPISGHRSVSWYQQTPGQGLQFLFEYFSETQRNKGNFPGRFSGRQFSNSRSEMNVSTLELGDSALYLCASSLAGQTEAFFGQGTRLTVV.

This clone was picked up a small number of times. V is TRBV12-3 or TRBV12-4 and J is TRBJ1-1; 8 bases agree with TRBD1. V was clipped by 6 bases and J by 10 bases; unmatched bases: 10. The CDR3 extends over 13 amino acids. The CDR3 reads CASSPDRGGRAFF. CDR3 sequence (DNA): TGTGCCAGCAGCCCTGACAGGGGAGGTAGAGCTTTCTTT.

The sample holds many counts of this clone. The CDR3 spells CASSLMTGGDPNYGYTF. CDR3 DNA sequence: TGTGCCAGCAGCTTAATGACAGGGGGGGACCCAAACTATGGCTACACCTTC. The chain joins TRBV7-9 to TRBJ1-2; 9 bases match TRBD1. With V trimmed by 2 bases and J by 2 bases, 9 bases remained unmatched. This CDR3 comprises 17 residues. Germline V gene lookup returns CDR1 SEHNR and CDR2 FQNEAQ (reference sequence). Filled out from reference TRBV7-9 and TRBJ1-2, the complete variable domain reads DTGVSQNPRHKITKRGQNVTFRCDPISEHNRLYWYRQTLGQGPEFLTYFQNEAQLEKSRLLSDRFSAERPKGSFSTLEIQRTEQGDSAMYLCASSLMTGGDPNYGYTFGSGTRLTVV.

V and J are TRBV14 and TRBJ2-5, with 8 bases identical to TRBD1. The trim removed 2 bases at V and 5 bases at J, leaving 10 bases unmatched. The CDR3 spans 16 residues. CDR1 is SGHDN, CDR2 FVKESK, per germline. The CDR3 spells CASSQIGQGVMETQYF. The CDR3 nucleotides read TGTGCCAGCAGCCAAATTGGACAGGGCGTGATGGAGACCCAGTACTTC.

The rearrangement links TRBV2 to TRBJ1-5; no clear D. V lost 1 base and J lost 9, with 13 bases in between. CDR1 is SNHLY and CDR2 is FYNNEI in the germline V gene. This CDR3 has 14 amino acids. Written as DNA, the CDR3 is TGTGCCAGCAGTGAAGGGGCAGACCCGTGGCCCCAGCATTTT. Translating gives CASSEGADPWPQHF.

V and J are TRBV11-3 and TRBJ2-5, with D perhaps matching TRBD2 (6 bases). CDR1 SGHNT and CDR2 YENEEA come from the germline V gene. The CDR3 extends over 16 amino acids. V dropped 5 bases and J dropped 2 bases, with 18 bases sitting between them. DNA for the CDR3: TGTGCCAGCAGCACCCGCAGGGAGGCCCCTCAAGAGACCCAGTACTTC. Amino acids: CASSTRREAPQETQYF.

The rearrangement uses TRBV28 and TRBJ2-5, with 9 bases matching TRBD2. This CDR3 is 15 amino acids long. V trimming: 11 bases; J trimming: 1 base; junction bases outside the gene matches: 11. Germline V gene sequence: CDR1 MDHEN, CDR2 SYDVKM. CDR3 coding DNA: TGTGCCCATGGTGGGCTAGCGGGGATCCAAGAGACCCAGTACTTC. Amino acids: CAHGGLAGIQETQYF.

The chain carries TRBV28 and TRBJ2-5, with 10 nucleotides matching TRBD1. The V gene's germline CDR1 is MDHEN and CDR2 SYDVKM. V lost 3 bases to trimming and J lost 5 bases; unmatched junction nucleotides: 9. The CDR3 is 16 residues long. The CDR3 bases are TGTGCCAGCAGTTTCCTGGGACAGGGGTTCCGGGAGACCCAGTACTTC. Encoded protein: CASSFLGQGFRETQYF. Full variable domain (remainder filled in from reference TRBV28 and TRBJ2-5): DVKVTQSSRYLVKRTGEKVFLECVQDMDHENMFWYRQDPGLGLRLIYFSYDVKMKEKGDIPEGYSVSREKKERFSLILESASTNQTSMYLCASSFLGQGFRETQYFGPGTRLLVL.

The chain employs TRBV25-1 and TRBJ2-1; tentatively, D is TRBD1 (6 bases). The length of the CDR3 is 15 residues. The germline V gene has CDR1 MGHDK and CDR2 SYGVNS. Trimming stripped 3 bases from V and 11 bases from J, with 20 bases between. As DNA, the CDR3 is TGTGCCAGCAGTGAGTCAGGGGATCTTGGGCCCCAGCAGTTCTTC. Protein product: CASSESGDLGPQQFF.

The chain is built from TRBV10-2 and TRBJ2-7; a weak D match, TRBD1 (5 bases). The CDR3 totals 11 residues. CDR1 and CDR2 (germline): WSHSY, SAAADI. V was pared by 7 bases and J by 8 bases, with 12 bases between. The CDR3 loop reads CASTQGDKQYF. The DNA of the CDR3 is TGCGCCAGCACCCAGGGCGACAAGCAGTACTTC.

The chain combines TRBV18 with TRBJ1-2; 9 bases map to TRBD1. With 3 bases clipped from V and 1 base from J, the junction kept 6 bases outside the gene matches. The germline V gene has CDR1 KGHSH and CDR2 LQKENI. CDR3 length: 16 residues. CDR3 DNA: TGTGCCAGCTCACCTCCCGGGACAGGGAGTAACTATGGCTACACCTTC. As protein: CASSPPGTGSNYGYTF.

The chain couples TRBV28 to TRBJ1-2; unclear D gene. The CDR3 spans 11 residues. Germline CDR1 MDHEN, CDR2 SYDVKM. Trimming shortened V by 5 bases and J by 7 bases, and 8 bases separated the two germline ends. CDR3 loop: CASSLGGGYTF. CDR3 nucleotides: TGTGCCAGCAGTCTGGGAGGTGGCTACACCTTC.

The rearrangement links TRBV3-1 (or the pseudogene TRBV3-2) to TRBJ2-7; possibly TRBD2 for D (5 bases). The germline V and J ends were trimmed by 1 base and 5 bases, with 12 bases remaining between them. The CDR3 is 14 amino acids. The V gene's germline CDR1 is LGHDT and CDR2 YNNKEL (reference sequence). This CDR3 is CASSQVSSFNEQYF. CDR3 sequence (DNA): TGTGCCAGCAGCCAAGTATCTAGCTTTAACGAGCAGTACTTC.

V is TRBV7-9 and J is TRBJ2-7; 15 bases align to TRBD2. There are 17 residues in the CDR3. Germline-derived CDR1 and CDR2 are SEHNR and FQNEAQ (reference sequence). Trimming took 5 bases from V and 6 from J; bases not matched to a gene: 11. The CDR3 reads CASSHGTSGGPRGEQYF. CDR3 DNA sequence: TGTGCCAGCAGCCATGGGACTAGCGGGGGGCCGCGGGGCGAGCAGTACTTC.

This chain joins TRBV6-2 or TRBV6-3 and TRBJ2-7; 11 bases match TRBD2. The CDR3 has 24 amino acids. CDR1 and CDR2 from the germline V gene are MNHEY and SVGEGT. The V gene end was trimmed by 7 bases and the J gene end by 1 base; junction bases not matched to a gene: 33. CDR3 sequence: CASIPPPRASGRSNESATSYEQYV. The CDR3 DNA is TGTGCCAGCATCCCTCCCCCAAGGGCTAGCGGGAGGTCGAACGAAAGTGCTACTTCCTACGAGCAGTACGTC.

The chain employs TRBV15 and TRBJ2-3; the match to TRBD2 covers 9 bases. The V gene's germline CDR1 is LNHNV and CDR2 YYDKDF (reference sequence). CDR3 length: 15 residues. The ends lost 2 bases at V and 6 bases at J; junction bases unmatched: 6. The DNA for the CDR3 is TGTGCCACCAGCAGATCTTTAGCGGGGGAGGATACGCAGTATTTT. Protein: CATSRSLAGEDTQYF.

V usage is TRBV2 and J usage is TRBJ1-2; the D gene is possibly TRBD1 (5 bases). Germline V gene sequence: CDR1 SNHLY, CDR2 FYNNEI. V dropped 10 bases and J dropped 5 bases, with 23 bases sitting between them. The length of the CDR3 is 15 residues. CDR3 bases: TGTGCCACCTCCACGACTGAAGGGGCGGTGTATGGCTACACCTTC. Translated: CATSTTEGAVYGYTF.

This clone was detected a few times. V gene TRBV14 combines with J gene TRBJ2-1, with 7 bases lining up with TRBD1. There are 15 residues in the CDR3. Germline trimming cut 0 bases from V and 8 bases from J; bases unmatched to any gene: 7. Germline V gives CDR1 SGHDN, CDR2 FVKESK. CDR3 in amino acids: CASSQETGIDDEQFF. For the CDR3, the DNA is TGTGCCAGCAGCCAAGAGACAGGGATAGACGATGAGCAGTTCTTC.

The chain is built from TRBV6-5 and TRBJ2-7; 9 bases match TRBD1. Unmatched junction bases numbered 2, after V lost 0 bases and J lost 2 bases. Germline V CDR1 and CDR2: MNHEY, SVGAGI. The CDR3 totals 15 residues. CDR3 DNA sequence: TGTGCCAGCAGTTACTCGGACAGGGGTGCCTACGAGCAGTACTTC. It translates to CASSYSDRGAYEQYF.

This clone came up once. V and J are TRBV4-3 and TRBJ1-1; 7 bases align to TRBD1. Per germline, CDR1 LGHNA and CDR2 YSLEER. CDR3 length: 13 amino acids. The V segment lost 4 bases and the J segment 7 bases; nucleotides outside the gene matches: 6. CDR3 residues: CASSRRDSFEAFF. Written as DNA, the CDR3 is TGCGCCAGCAGCCGAAGGGACAGCTTTGAAGCTTTCTTT.